Described below is a single T cell receptor (beta chain) sequence and its context. This entry belongs to a study of CD8 T cells in Susac syndrome. Random hexamers were used to reverse transcribe the RNA input (roughly 0.5 to 1 ug). A multiplex approach, immunoSEQ multiplex PCR, amplified TCR beta CDR3 across 54 Vbeta and 13 Jbeta. TCRdb ran MiXCR on the immunoSEQ multiplex PCR reads and lists one entry per CDR3 protein. The table shows 70,000 or so distinct CDR3 sequences, with approximately 95% occurring only once. V was clipped by 4 bases and J by 4 bases, with 5 bases between them. Germline values: CDR1 DFQATT, CDR2 SNEGSKA (reference sequence). The CDR3 has 11 residues.

The origin of this receptor is a human donor in good health. The sequenced sample consisted of CD8+ T cells from PBMCs. This chain links TRBV20-1 with TRBJ1-5; D is unresolved. The CDR3 DNA is TGCAGTGCTACCAAGAATCAGCCCCAGCATTTT. Its protein product is CSATKNQPQHF.